Each of the 15 T cell receptor beta chains below was sequenced from the same sample in a study of blood T cell repertoires in COVID-19. Using immunoSEQ multiplex PCR, the repertoire was profiled, and TCRdb retains in-frame clones only, with some absent. Here the sample spans around 60,000 clones, about 80% being singletons. The sample consisted of peripheral blood. Receptors were obtained from a man in his forties or fifties with COVID-19, enrolled during active disease.

This rearrangement joins TRBV11-2 to TRBJ1-2; D gene uncertain. Per the germline V gene, CDR1 is SGHAT and CDR2 is FQNNGV. The CDR3 loop spans 13 amino acids. Trimming shortened V by 3 bases and J by 6 bases, and 11 bases separated the two germline ends. The DNA for the CDR3 is TGTGCCAGCAGCTTGTCCCTGGGAGATGGCTACACCTTC. Protein product: CASSLSLGDGYTF.

This rearrangement joins TRBV7-3 to TRBJ2-7, with D possibly TRBD2 on 5 matching bases. Germline assignment: CDR1 SGHTA and CDR2 FQGTGA. This CDR3 has 15 residues. Trimming took 2 bases from V and 1 from J, leaving 12 bases between them. CDR3 in DNA: TGTGCCAGCAGCTTAGGTCCCGGGGATTCCTACGAGCAGTACTTC. Translating it yields CASSLGPGDSYEQYF.

The V call is TRBV4-1, the J call TRBJ1-5, with unresolved D. The germline V and J ends were trimmed by 5 bases and 0 bases, with 14 bases remaining between them. Germline V gene lookup returns CDR1 MGHRA and CDR2 YSYEKL. This CDR3 is built from 16 residues. CDR3 sequence reads: CASSYTAGFSNQPQHF. The DNA of the CDR3 is TGCGCCAGCAGCTACACGGCAGGATTTAGCAATCAGCCCCAGCATTTT.

This clone was picked up one time. CDR3 loop: CASSLTRDRDVEQYF. In DNA form, the CDR3 reads TGTGCCAGCAGCTTAACAAGGGACAGGGATGTCGAGCAGTACTTC. The chain is built from TRBV7-8 and TRBJ2-7; 9 bases are a match to TRBD1. This CDR3 has 15 amino acids. CDR1 is SGHVS, CDR2 FQNEAQ, per germline. After removal of 2 bases from V and 6 bases from J, the junction contained 8 bases not matched to a gene.

The chain couples TRBV18 to TRBJ2-7; a possible D gene is TRBD2 (5 bases). The CDR3 sequence is 14 residues long. V lost 1 base, J lost 6 bases, and 13 bases lay in between. From germline, CDR1 is KGHSH and CDR2 LQKENI. The CDR3 DNA follows: TGTGCCAGCTCACCACTAGGAGGTGCTGGCGAGCAGTACTTC. Translation: CASSPLGGAGEQYF.

The J gene is TRBJ1-1, the V gene TRBV9, with a tentative D call TRBD1 (5 bases). The germline V gene encodes CDR1 SGDLS and CDR2 YYNGEE. The CDR3 covers 14 residues. Trimming left V 4 bases short and J 4 bases short, with 14 bases between. The chain's CDR3 is CASSPGGTSTEAFF. In DNA form, the CDR3 reads TGTGCCAGCAGCCCGGGAGGGACCTCCACTGAAGCTTTCTTT.

The chain carries TRBV19 and TRBJ2-1; D is unclear. V shed 5 bases and J shed 0 bases, with 23 bases lying between them. The germline V gene has CDR1 LNHDA and CDR2 SQIVND (reference sequence). The CDR3 loop spans 19 amino acids. The chain's CDR3 is CASSVQTRSLWSSYNEQFF. CDR3 bases: TGTGCCAGTAGTGTTCAGACGCGATCACTCTGGAGCTCCTACAATGAGCAGTTCTTC.

This chain links TRBV5-8 with TRBJ2-1; no clear D. The CDR3 totals 14 residues. CDR1 is SGHTS and CDR2 is YDEGEE in the germline V gene. Trimming left V 9 bases short and J 4 bases short, with 17 bases between. CDR3 protein: CATPLPGSYNEQFF. The DNA of the CDR3 is TGTGCCACCCCCCTGCCGGGTAGTTACAATGAGCAGTTCTTC.

CDR3 region: CASSPIAGEETQYF. CDR3 DNA: TGCGCCAGCAGCCCCATAGCGGGAGAGGAGACCCAGTACTTC. The chain employs TRBV5-1 and TRBJ2-5; TRBD2 aligns across 9 bases. The CDR3 extends over 14 amino acids. CDR1 and CDR2 (germline): SGHRS, YFSETQ. V lost 4 bases, J lost 5 bases, and 6 bases stayed unmatched.

The chain combines TRBV14 with TRBJ2-7; 8 bases are a match to TRBD2. The CDR3 covers 15 residues. Germline CDR1 reads SGHDN; CDR2 reads FVKESK. V shed 1 base and J 1 base; nucleotides not matched to a gene: 3. The CDR3 nucleotides read TGTGCCAGCAGCCAAGGGACTAGCCAGTCCTACGAGCAGTACTTC. It is translated as CASSQGTSQSYEQYF.

This chain links TRBV7-3 with TRBJ2-5, with 8 bases matching TRBD1. The CDR3 length is 15 residues. CDR1 and CDR2 (germline): SGHTA, FQGTGA. V trimming: 5 bases; J trimming: 4 bases; junction bases outside the gene matches: 9. In nucleotides, the CDR3 is TGTGCCAGCAGCCCTTCAGGGGGCGCCGGAGAGACCCAGTACTTC. This sequence encodes CASSPSGGAGETQYF.

This chain connects TRBV9 to TRBJ1-4; 10 bases fit TRBD1. V was pared by 2 bases and J by 6 bases, with 1 base of the junction left unmatched. This CDR3 region has 14 residues. The germline CDR1 and CDR2 sequences are SGDLS and YYNGEE. Here the CDR3 DNA reads TGTGCCAGCAGCGTTGGACAGGGGGATGAAAAACTGTTTTTT. Amino acid sequence: CASSVGQGDEKLFF.

This clone has only a few counts. This chain uses TRBV7-3 with TRBJ2-3; TRBD2 matches 14 bases. Germline CDR1 is SGHTA and CDR2 is FQGTGA. The CDR3 is 15 amino acids. The junction had 4 bases not matched to a gene; V was cut back by 5 bases and J by 6 bases. The CDR3 DNA reads TGTGCCAGCAGCCGACTAGCGGGAGGGCCGGATACGCAGTATTTT. It encodes CASSRLAGGPDTQYF.

As for this clone: The junction shows a germline mismatch at one end, possibly a read error. The chain carries TRBV19 and TRBJ1-1; TRBD1 might be the D (6 bases). Germline loops: CDR1 LNHDA, CDR2 SQIVND (reference sequence). This CDR3 is built from 14 residues. The DNA of the CDR3 is TGTGCCAGTAGTATGGACAGCATGAACGCTGAAGCTTTCTTT. This sequence encodes CASSMDSMNAEAFF.

This chain uses TRBV4-1 with TRBJ2-7; 13 bases line up with TRBD2. V trimming: 4 bases; J trimming: 2 bases; junction bases outside the gene matches: 11. CDR1 is MGHRA and CDR2 is YSYEKL in the germline V gene. The length of the CDR3 is 18 residues. The CDR3, as DNA: TGCGCCAGCAGCCTCATGACCGGTACTAGCGGGAGGGCCTACGAGCAGTACTTC. This sequence encodes CASSLMTGTSGRAYEQYF.